This T cell receptor beta chain was observed in a study of type 1 and type 2 diabetes patients (dated by TCRdb to 2016 to 2017). Some background on the complete study: The cohort comprised about ten type 1 diabetes patients, a few type 2 diabetes patients and roughly 6 nondiabetic controls recruited in China. Comparing roughly 20-cycle and roughly 27-cycle amplification showed similar V gene usage, suggesting similar primer efficiencies and random PCR bias. TCRbeta repertoires were profiled by high-throughput sequencing in the study to compare type 1 diabetes, type 2 diabetes and nondiabetic individuals. Type 2 diabetes patients served as a disease comparison group for the type 1 diabetes patients. The whole study generated approximately 20 million paired-end reads. TCRbeta libraries were sequenced paired-end on Illumina HiSeq 2000 or MiSeq instruments. Across the study, CD4+ and CD8+ T cells were positively selected from PBMCs by means of CD4 or CD8 MicroBeads on MACS columns.

The investigation overall reported the following: Because only a limited number of T2D and control samples were sequenced, some T1D-only HECs might also be present in more T2D or control samples. In both CD4+ and CD8+ T cells, type 2 diabetes repertoires were highly diverse and significantly more diverse than type 1 diabetes repertoires. Type 2 diabetes patients had few highly-expanded CD4+ clones, median one, accounting for a median roughly 3.9% of reads. Highly correlated V and J gene usage patterns were observed for type 2 diabetes and control samples, with an average of around 0.97 between samples. Age and gender were not matched between study groups, possibly biasing interpretation.

All diabetic patients met standard classification criteria for type 1 or type 2 diabetes, with glucose and C-peptide assessed by WHO-recommended methods. Donors were excluded if they had other autoimmune diseases or infections within the previous four weeks. Roughly 10 milliliters of peripheral blood were collected from each participant. PBMCs were isolated with LymphoPrep density separation. TCRdb lists the instrument as Illumina MiSeq. Genomic DNA from sorted T cell subsets was used as template for TCRbeta CDR3 amplification. The TCRbeta CDR3 region was amplified by multiplex PCR with 30 forward and 13 reverse primers. AMPure XP beads were used to purify the PCR products, after which a second approximately 26-cycle PCR added indices and adaptors. Before sequencing, the libraries were purified from gel with the QIAquick Gel Extraction Kit. The study's processing was this. Paired-end reads were merged using FLASH and were aligned with IgBLAST to IMGT V, D and J germline references. Reads with below 70% alignment identity to germline references were discarded, and 11,114,426 reads were retained study-wide. Following IMGT definitions, CDR3 boundaries, reading frame and productivity were assigned. Highly-expanded clones were defined as clones making up 1% or more of reads, and normalized Shannon entropy was used to measure diversity. Unpaired two-tailed t-tests were used to test for differences in Shannon entropy between groups. TCRdb trimmed the raw reads at Q25, called clones with MiXCR and kept productive beta chains. Each CDR3 protein appears once, grouped with its most common genes and DNA. The V and J calls were not made by the authors but by TCRdb's processing. In this sample the table shows approximately 260,000 distinct CDR3 sequences, around 50% of which occur a single time. The top ten clonotypes cover roughly an eighth of the sample.

This clonotype was observed a handful of times. Its antigen has not been determined. The input lacks base qualities; no much larger clone sits a single base away. The source is a man between 18 and 29 years old with type 2 diabetes. The sequenced sample consisted of peripheral blood mononuclear cells (PBMCs).

The DNA is as follows: TGTGCCAGCAGCCACTTAGGTGGGTGGGGGGATCAGCCCCAGCATTTT. Its protein reads: CASSHLGGWGDQPQHF. This sequence uses TRBV12-3 or TRBV12-4 and TRBJ1-5; the best D guess is TRBD1, with 5 bases matching. The cysteine opens and the phenylalanine closes a CDR3 of 16 amino acids. Only CDR3 DNA remains: 48 bases, in frame from the first base. Trimming costs V 6 bases and J 5 bases, and their ends lie 20 bases apart.